This T cell receptor (beta chain) was found in a study of T-cell reconstitution after alpha-beta-depleted transplantation in children. Findings and limits, study-wide: Where alpha-beta T cells came from about two months after transplant was reportedly several hundred expanded graft clones.

On this clonotype: The antigen is unknown.

Unique molecular identifiers were built into the TCRbeta library. One entry per CDR3 protein results from TCRdb running MiXCR on the PCR reads. The sample includes just over 950,000 distinct CDR3 sequences, about 29% seen only once; the top ten take around 30%. Germline V gene data show CDR1 as LNHNV and CDR2 as YYDKDF (reference sequence). The CDR3 contains 16 residues. Trimming took off 0 bases at V and 5 bases at J, with 15 bases between the two ends. The chain combines TRBV15 with TRBJ2-3, with D tentatively TRBD1 (6 bases). This receptor was obtained from a boy under two years old who had a stem cell transplant for SCID, so the T cells may come from the graft donor. Sequencing used PBMCs, mostly from graft donor cells, obtained 360 days after TCRalphabeta/CD19-depleted stem cell transplant. The DNA for the CDR3 is TGTGCCACCAGCAGAGACGAGGGGGATGTTAAAGATACGCAGTATTTT. It specifies CATSRDEGDVKDTQYF.